This T cell receptor beta chain was captured by sequencing in a study of blood T cell repertoires in COVID-19. Study summary: The analysed material was cDNA or gDNA that came from T cells, B-cell-depleted T cells, or PBMCs.

V lost 4 bases to trimming and J lost 3 bases; unmatched junction nucleotides: 9. Germline V lookup: CDR1 SGHVS, CDR2 FQNEAQ. The CDR3 spans 16 residues. In the study's own analysis: Reference gene primer amplification yielded estimated nucleated cell counts. Some clones are missing from TCRdb's copy, which holds only in-frame ones; the method was immunoSEQ multiplex PCR. V and J calls plus clone size are reproduced from that table; the DNA served to infer D and trimming. Among fewer than 200,000 clones listed, about 81% were seen once. Patients in Seattle were enrolled during active infection, then followed longitudinally.

The rearrangement links TRBV7-8 to TRBJ2-5; 9 nucleotides match TRBD1. This TCR derives from a woman in her sixties or seventies with COVID-19, enrolled during active disease. Sequenced sample: peripheral blood. The CDR3 sequence is CASSSPRDRVEETQYF. CDR3 nucleotide sequence: TGTGCCAGCAGCTCCCCCCGGGACAGGGTCGAAGAGACCCAGTACTTC.